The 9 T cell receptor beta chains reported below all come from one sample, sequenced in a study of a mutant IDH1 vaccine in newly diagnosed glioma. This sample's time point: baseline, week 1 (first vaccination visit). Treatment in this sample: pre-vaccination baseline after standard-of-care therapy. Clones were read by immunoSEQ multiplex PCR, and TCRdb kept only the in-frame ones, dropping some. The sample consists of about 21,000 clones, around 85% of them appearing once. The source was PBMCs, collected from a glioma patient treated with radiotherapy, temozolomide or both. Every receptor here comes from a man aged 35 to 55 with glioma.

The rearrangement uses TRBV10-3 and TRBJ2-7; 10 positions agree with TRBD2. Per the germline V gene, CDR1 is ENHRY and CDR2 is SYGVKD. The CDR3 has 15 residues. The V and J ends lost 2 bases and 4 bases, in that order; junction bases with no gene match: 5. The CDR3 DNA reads TGTGCCATCAGTGAGCCTGTAGCGGGAGGATACGAGCAGTACTTC. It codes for CAISEPVAGGYEQYF.

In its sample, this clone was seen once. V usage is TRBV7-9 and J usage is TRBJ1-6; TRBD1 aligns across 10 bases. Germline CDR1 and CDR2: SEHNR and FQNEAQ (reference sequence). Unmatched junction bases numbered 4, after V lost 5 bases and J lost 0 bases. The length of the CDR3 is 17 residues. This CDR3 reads CASSPDRGVSYNSPLHF. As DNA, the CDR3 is TGTGCCAGCAGCCCGGACAGGGGGGTCTCCTATAATTCACCCCTCCACTTT.

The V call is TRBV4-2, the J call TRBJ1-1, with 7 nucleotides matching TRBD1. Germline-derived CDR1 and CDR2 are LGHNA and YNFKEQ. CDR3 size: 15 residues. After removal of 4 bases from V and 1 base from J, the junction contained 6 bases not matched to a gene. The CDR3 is CASSPSDRPNTEAFF. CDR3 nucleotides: TGTGCCAGCAGCCCCTCGGACAGGCCGAACACTGAAGCTTTCTTT.

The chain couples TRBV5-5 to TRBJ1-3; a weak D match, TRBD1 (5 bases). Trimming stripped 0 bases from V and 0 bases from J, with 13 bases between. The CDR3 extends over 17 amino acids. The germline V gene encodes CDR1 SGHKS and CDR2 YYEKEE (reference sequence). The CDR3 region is CASSLGVTGNSGNTIYF. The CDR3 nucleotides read TGTGCCAGCAGCTTGGGGGTTACAGGAAACTCTGGAAACACCATATATTTT.

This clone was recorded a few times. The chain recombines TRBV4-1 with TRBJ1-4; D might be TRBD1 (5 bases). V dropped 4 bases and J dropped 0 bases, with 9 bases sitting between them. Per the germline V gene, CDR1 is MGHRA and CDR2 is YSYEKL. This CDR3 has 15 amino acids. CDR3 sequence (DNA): TGCGCCAGCAGCCGGACAATAGCAACTAATGAAAAACTGTTTTTT. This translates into CASSRTIATNEKLFF.

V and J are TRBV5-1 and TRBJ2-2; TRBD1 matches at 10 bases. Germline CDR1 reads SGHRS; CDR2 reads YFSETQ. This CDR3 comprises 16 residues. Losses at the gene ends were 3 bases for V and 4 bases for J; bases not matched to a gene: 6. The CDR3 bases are TGCGCCAGCAGCTACCGGGACAGGGGTACCACCGGGGAGCTGTTTTTT. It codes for CASSYRDRGTTGELFF.

The CDR3: CASSVDMSSGETQYF. The CDR3 bases are TGTGCCAGCAGCGTAGACATGTCCTCGGGGGAGACCCAGTACTTC. The chain links TRBV9 to TRBJ2-5, with D perhaps TRBD2 (5 bases). This CDR3 is 15 amino acids long. Germline V gene lookup returns CDR1 SGDLS and CDR2 YYNGEE. The V end was cut by 0 bases, the J end by 5 bases, with 14 bases between.

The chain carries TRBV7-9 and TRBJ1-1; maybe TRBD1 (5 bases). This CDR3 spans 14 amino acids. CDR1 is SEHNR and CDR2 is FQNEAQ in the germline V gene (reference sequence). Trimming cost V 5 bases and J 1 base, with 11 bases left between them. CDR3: CASSRQLPNTEAFF. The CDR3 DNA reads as TGTGCCAGCAGCAGACAGCTCCCGAACACTGAAGCTTTCTTT.

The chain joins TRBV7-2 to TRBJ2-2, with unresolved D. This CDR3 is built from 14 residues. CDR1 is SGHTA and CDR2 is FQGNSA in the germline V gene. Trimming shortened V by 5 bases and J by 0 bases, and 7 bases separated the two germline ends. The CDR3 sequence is CASSRVSNTGELFF. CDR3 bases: TGTGCCAGCAGCAGGGTTTCGAACACCGGGGAGCTGTTTTTT.